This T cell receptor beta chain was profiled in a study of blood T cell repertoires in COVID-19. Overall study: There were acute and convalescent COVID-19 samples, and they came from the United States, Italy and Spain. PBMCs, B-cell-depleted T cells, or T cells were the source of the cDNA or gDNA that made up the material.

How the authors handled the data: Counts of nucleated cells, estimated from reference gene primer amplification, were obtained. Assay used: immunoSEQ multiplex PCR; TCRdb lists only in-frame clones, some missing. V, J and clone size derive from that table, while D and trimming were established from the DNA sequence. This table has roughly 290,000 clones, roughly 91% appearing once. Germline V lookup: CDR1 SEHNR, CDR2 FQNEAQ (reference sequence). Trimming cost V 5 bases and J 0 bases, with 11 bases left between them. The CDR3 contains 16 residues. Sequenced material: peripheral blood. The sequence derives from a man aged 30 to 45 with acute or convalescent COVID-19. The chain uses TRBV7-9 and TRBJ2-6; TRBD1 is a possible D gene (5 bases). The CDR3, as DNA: TGTGCCAGCAGCCTCCGACAGCTCTCTGGGGCCAACGTCCTGACTTTC. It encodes CASSLRQLSGANVLTF.